This TCR beta chain is from a study of control samples from healthy donors and cancer patients (dated by TCRdb to about 2020). Library preparation employed the immunoSEQ multiplex PCR assay. TCRdb holds this immuneACCESS table with in-frame rearrangements only. Some clones are missing; in checked studies, unresolved V genes explain under half, and the rest has no known cause. The sample table shows 60,000 to 80,000 clones, and more than 85% are seen once. About 4.2% of the sample rests with the top ten. Germline trimming: 3 bases from V, 3 bases from J; junction bases outside gene matches: 0. CDR1 is given as SEHNR and CDR2 as FQNEAQ, both from the germline V gene (reference sequence). Its CDR3 holds 14 amino acids, cysteine through phenylalanine. Of all the DNA, just the CDR3 is kept, 42 bases in frame from base 1. About this clone itself: The antigen it recognizes is unknown. No much larger clonotype is one base removed from it; base qualities were not supplied.

In this chain, TRBV7-9 is recombined with TRBJ2-1, with 9 junctional bases fitting TRBD1. This TCR was sampled from a woman between 45 and 65 years old in good health. The material sequenced was blood. The CDR3 region has the sequence CASSLDRGYNEQFF. The nucleotides read TGTGCCAGCAGCTTGGACAGGGGCTACAATGAGCAGTTCTTC.